This T cell receptor beta chain was recovered during a study of blood T cells in healthy people across ages. Each donor was a healthy Caucasian individual from Russia, aged 6 to 90. With each sample, at least 5 micrograms of total RNA were extracted. CDR3 length: 12 amino acids. Germline lookup yields CDR1 MDHEN and CDR2 SYDVKM. Together with a sample-barcoded 5' primer, a J-beta primer mix was included in a second PCR lasting about 7 to 12 cycles. CDR3-containing paired-end reads numbered at least 2.5 million in each sample. TCRdb ran MiXCR on the 5' RACE reads and lists one entry per CDR3 protein. This sample has hundreds of thousands of distinct CDR3 sequences, with 22% found just once. This clonotype was counted a few times.

V and J are TRBV28 and TRBJ2-7; D not resolved. The TCR comes from a man between 70 and 80 years old in good health. The sequenced sample was blood. CDR3 residues: CVSSAHSYEQYF. In nucleotides, the CDR3 is TGTGTTTCGTCAGCCCATTCCTACGAGCAGTACTTC.